What follows is one T cell receptor (beta chain) and its context. Its antigen is undetermined. Germline-derived CDR1 and CDR2 are SGHAT and FQNNGV. V dropped 1 base and J dropped 5 bases, with 8 bases sitting between them. CDR3 size: 13 residues. This entry belongs to a study of CD8+ T cells in alopecia areata. Notes on the study in general: Many expanded lesional clones persisted in scalp and blood during tofacitinib treatment.

Treatment of the sample: oral pan-JAK inhibitor, 5-10 mg twice daily. Peripheral blood samples and lesional scalp punch biopsies were obtained from alopecia areata patients. Reverse transcription of extracted RNA yielded cDNA, which provided the sequencing template. Some clones are missing from TCRdb's copy, which holds only in-frame ones; the method was immunoSEQ multiplex PCR. The sample records roughly 110,000 clones, less than 60% being singletons. The J gene is TRBJ2-5, the V gene TRBV11-2; no reliable D call. Sequenced material: CD4+ T cells sorted from blood, taken at week 24, from a patient treated with tofacitinib. This sequence originates from a human donor with alopecia areata. In DNA form, the CDR3 reads TGTGCCAGCAGCTTAGGGGTTTTGGAGACCCAGTACTTC. It codes for CASSLGVLETQYF.